This section outlines one TCR beta chain sequence together with its context. This sample is drawn from a study of CD8 T cells in Susac syndrome. Looking at the study overall: There were Susac syndrome patients who were therapy-naive at blood draw, others on corticosteroids, and others on intravenous immunoglobulin alone.

The CDR3 length is 15 residues. The germline V gene encodes CDR1 SGHRS and CDR2 YFSETQ. J lost 6 bases, V lost 1 base, and 4 bases had no gene match. Random hexamers were used to reverse transcribe roughly 0.5 to 1 ug of RNA. A single record per CDR3 protein comes from TCRdb applying MiXCR to the immunoSEQ multiplex PCR reads. The sample has 150,000 to 200,000 distinct CDR3 sequences; 85% to 95% are singletons. The source of this sequence is a human donor with Susac syndrome. The chain has TRBV5-1 and TRBJ2-2, with 9 bases lining up with TRBD1. The sequencing input was CD4+ T cells from PBMCs. The CDR3 nucleotides are TGCGCCAGCAGCTTGATGGGACAGGGTGCCGGGGAGCTGTTTTTT. The encoded protein is CASSLMGQGAGELFF.